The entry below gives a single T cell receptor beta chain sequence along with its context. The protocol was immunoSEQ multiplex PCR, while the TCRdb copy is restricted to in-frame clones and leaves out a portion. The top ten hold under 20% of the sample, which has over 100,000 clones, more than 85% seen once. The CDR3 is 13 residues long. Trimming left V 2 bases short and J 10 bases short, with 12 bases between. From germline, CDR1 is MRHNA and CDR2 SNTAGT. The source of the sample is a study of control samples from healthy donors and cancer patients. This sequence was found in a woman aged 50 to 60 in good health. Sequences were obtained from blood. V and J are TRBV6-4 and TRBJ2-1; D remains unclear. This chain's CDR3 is CASSDDRQGEQFF. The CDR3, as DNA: TGTGCCAGCAGTGACGACCGGCAAGGGGAGCAGTTCTTC.